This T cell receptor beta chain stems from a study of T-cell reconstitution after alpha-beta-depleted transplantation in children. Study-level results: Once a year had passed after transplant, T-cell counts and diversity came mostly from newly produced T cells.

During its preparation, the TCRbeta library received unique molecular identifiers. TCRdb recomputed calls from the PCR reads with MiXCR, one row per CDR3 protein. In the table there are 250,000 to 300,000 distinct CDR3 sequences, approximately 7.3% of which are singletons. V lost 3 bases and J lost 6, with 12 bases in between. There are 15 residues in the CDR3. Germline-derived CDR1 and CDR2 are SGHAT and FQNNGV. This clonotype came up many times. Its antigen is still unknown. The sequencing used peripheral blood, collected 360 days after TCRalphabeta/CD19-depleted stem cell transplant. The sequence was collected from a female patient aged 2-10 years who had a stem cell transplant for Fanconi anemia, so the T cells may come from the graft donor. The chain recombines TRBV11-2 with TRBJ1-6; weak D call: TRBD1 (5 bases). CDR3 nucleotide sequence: TGTGCCAGCAGCTTGCAGACAGTAATTAATTCACCCCTCCACTTT. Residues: CASSLQTVINSPLHF.